These T cell receptor beta chains were read from a single sample in a study of blood T cells in healthy people across ages. TCRdb passed the 5' RACE reads through MiXCR, listing each CDR3 protein once. This table holds hundreds of thousands of distinct CDR3 sequences, around 49% found once. The sequenced sample consisted of blood. Receptors were obtained from a woman aged 60 to 75 in good health. Each CDR3 is given with its conserved first and last residue. A D gene is named only where the DNA matches it firmly. The listing skips clone size in some rows; elsewhere it reads once, few, many or a size class.

>-|TRBJ2-7|TRBV12-3/TRBV12-4|-
TGTGCCAGCAGTCCCGCCGGACAGGAGCAGTACTTC
CASSPAGQEQYF
>TRBD2|TRBJ2-1|TRBV7-2|-
TGTGCCAGCAGCGCCCGGACTAGTAAGAATGAGCAGTTCTTC
CASSARTSKNEQFF
>TRBD1|TRBJ2-3|TRBV7-2|few
TGTGCCAGCAGCTATCGCCAGGGGGTGGGAATAGATACGCAGTATTTT
CASSYRQGVGIDTQYF
>-|TRBJ2-7|TRBV20-1|-
TGCAGTGCTAGAGGACCACCACAGGGTAAGACCGACGAGCAGTACTTC
CSARGPPQGKTDEQYF
>TRBD2|TRBJ2-1|TRBV20-1|-
TGCAGGGGACTAGCGGGGGAGTACAATGAGCAGTTCTTC
CRGLAGEYNEQFF
>-|TRBJ2-3|TRBV21-1|few
TGTGCCAGCAGCAAAGGAAGCTCGCTCACAGATACGCAGTATTTT
CASSKGSSLTDTQYF
>TRBD1|TRBJ1-1|TRBV4-3|-
TGCGCCAGCAGCCAAAACCGAGGGGGCCGGGGCGACACTGAAGCTTTCTTT
CASSQNRGGRGDTEAFF
>TRBD2|TRBJ2-1|TRBV3-1|-
TGTGCCAGCAGCCAAGGGCCGCTAGCGGGCCCTCTCCGGTGGTTCTTC
CASSQGPLAGPLRWFF
>-|TRBJ2-2|TRBV7-2|-
TGTGCCAGCAGGACGACCCAACCCCAGACCGGGGAGCTGTTTTTT
CASRTTQPQTGELFF
>TRBD1|TRBJ2-1|TRBV29-1|few
TGCAGCGCTGACAGGGGTTGGGGGAGCAATGAGCAGTTCTTC
CSADRGWGSNEQFF
>-|TRBJ1-2|TRBV4-2|-
TGTGCCAGCAGCCTGTCCGGGCCACACTATGGCTACACCTTC
CASSLSGPHYGYTF
>TRBD2|TRBJ2-1|TRBV18|once
TGTGCCAGCTCACCACCTCTGGCGGGAGGCGGGAAGAATGAGCAGTTCTTC
CASSPPLAGGGKNEQFF
>-|TRBJ2-3|TRBV28|few
TGTGCCAGCAGTTTGATTGCGGATACGCAGTATTTT
CASSLIADTQYF
>TRBD1|TRBJ1-2|TRBV28|-
TGTGCCAGCAGAGACAGGGGGCGCCGTGGCTACACCTTC
CASRDRGRRGYTF
>-|TRBJ2-5|TRBV20-1|once
TGCAGTGCTGGAGGCGACAGCGTACAAGAGACCCAGTACTTC
CSAGGDSVQETQYF
>TRBD2|TRBJ2-7|TRBV4-3|few
TGCGCCAGCAGCCAAGAGTACGGTGGTGGGCTAGCGGGAGGATACGAGCAGTACTTC
CASSQEYGGGLAGGYEQYF
>-|TRBJ2-3|TRBV6-6|-
TGTGCCAGCAGCCGCCCAGGGGCAGATACGCAGTATTTT
CASSRPGADTQYF
>-|TRBJ2-7|TRBV6-2/TRBV6-3|-
TGTGCCAGCAGTCCGTCCACTTTCCGGGCCTACGAGCAGTACTTC
CASSPSTFRAYEQYF
>-|TRBJ1-2|TRBV3-1|-
TGTGCCAGCAGCCAACGGGCACCCGGAGCTAACTATGGCTACACCTTC
CASSQRAPGANYGYTF
>TRBD1|TRBJ2-7|TRBV4-1|few
TGCGCCAGCAGCCAAGATCGGACAGGGGGAAACGAGCAGTACTTC
CASSQDRTGGNEQYF
>TRBD2|TRBJ2-1|TRBV7-9|-
TGTGCCAGCAGCCCCAGACCGGGACTAGCGTCTACAAAAGGGTCCAATGAGCAGTTCTTC
CASSPRPGLASTKGSNEQFF
>TRBD1|TRBJ2-1|TRBV20-1|-
TGCAGTGCTAGAGATCGGAAGACAGGGGGCTGGAATGAGCAGTTCTTC
CSARDRKTGGWNEQFF
>TRBD2|TRBJ2-7|TRBV5-1|many
TGCGCCAGCAGCCCGCGGGGACTAGCAGGCTCCTACGAGCAGTACTTC
CASSPRGLAGSYEQYF
>-|TRBJ2-7|TRBV4-2|-
TGTGCCAGCAGCCCGTCGACGGGAGCAAGCGAGCAGTACTTC
CASSPSTGASEQYF
>-|TRBJ2-5|TRBV7-2|few
TGTGCCAGCAGCCCTGGGGAACCAGAGACCCAGTACTTC
CASSPGEPETQYF
>-|TRBJ2-5|TRBV2|-
TGTGCCAGCAGTGAATGGTCAAGAAAAGAGACCCAGTACTTC
CASSEWSRKETQYF
>TRBD2|TRBJ2-1|TRBV4-2|few
TGTGCCAGCAGCCTCCAGACTAGCGGGAGAGGCTCCTACAATGAGCAGTTCTTC
CASSLQTSGRGSYNEQFF